The sequence of this T cell receptor beta chain was determined in a study of cytotoxic CD8 clonotypes in ibrutinib-treated CLL. Points from the study as a whole: At the start, clonality exceeded age-matched healthy donors and followed circulating CD8+ T-cell counts.

Depth targeted 1 in 200,000 to 1 in 1 million T cells, averaging approximately 9.9x coverage per clonotype. The repertoire was sequenced with immunoSEQ multiplex PCR; TCRdb's copy has only in-frame clones and lacks some. The sample shows about 68,000 clones, about 63% of them seen only once. Turning to this clone: Its cognate antigen is unknown.

The germline V gene has CDR1 SEHNR and CDR2 FQNEAQ (reference sequence). The CDR3 is 14 residues long. The V end was cut by 1 base, the J end by 7 bases, with 10 bases between. Cryopreserved PBMCs were the source of approximately 2 micrograms of genomic DNA, which went to TCR beta libraries. The TCR comes from a human donor with chronic lymphocytic leukemia. The genes are TRBV7-9 and TRBJ2-2; D might be TRBD2 (5 bases). Material: PBMCs, obtained after 12 months of ibrutinib treatment. The CDR3 nucleotides are TGTGCCAGCAGCTTAGTTTTGGGGAGCGGGGAGCTGTTTTTT. Translated: CASSLVLGSGELFF.